This TCR beta chain was observed in a study of T cells after yellow fever vaccination. Using its own MiXCR run on the 5' RACE reads, TCRdb lists one record per CDR3 protein. The sample has approximately 550,000 distinct CDR3 sequences; roughly 14% are singletons. The CDR3 has 15 amino acids. The germline V and J ends were trimmed by 2 bases and 4 bases, with 12 bases remaining between them. Germline CDR1 and CDR2: MNHEY and SMNVEV (reference sequence). This clonotype was picked up a small number of times. The specimen comprised PBMCs, sampled on the day of the yellow fever booster vaccination. V and J are TRBV27 and TRBJ2-1; the D gene could be TRBD1 or TRBD2 (5 bases each). The TCR comes from a man under 40 who received the YFV17D yellow fever vaccine. CDR3 nucleotides: TGTGCCAGCAGTTTAGAGGGGAACGAGTACAATGAGCAGTTCTTC. As protein: CASSLEGNEYNEQFF.